What follows are 26 T cell receptor beta chains derived from one specimen sequenced in a study of T cell repertoires in cytomegalovirus infection. TCRdb ran MiXCR on the reads and lists one entry per CDR3 protein. The sample has around 300,000 distinct CDR3 sequences; around a tenth are singletons. Input material: PBMCs. These receptors were obtained from a human donor in good health (CMV status not recorded). Some clones in this sample may be carry-over from other donors' samples.

This clonotype was detected ten times or more. The chain recombines TRBV12-3 or TRBV12-4 with TRBJ1-1, with TRBD1 as a possible D gene (6 bases). This CDR3 region has 14 residues. Trimming removed 6 bases from V and 3 bases from J, with 14 bases in between. The CDR3 loop is CASRTRGFDTEAFF. CDR3 sequence (DNA): TGTGCCAGCAGGACGAGGGGGTTTGACACTGAAGCTTTCTTT.

In this sample, this clonotype turned up a few times. At one end the junction does not follow the germline gene, possibly because of a read error. The chain has TRBV4-1 and TRBJ2-3; D perhaps matches TRBD2 (5 bases). CDR1 MGHRA and CDR2 YSYEKL come from the germline V gene. This CDR3 contains 12 residues. DNA for the CDR3: TGCGCCAGCACCCAATGGAGGCCTACGCAGTATTTT. Translated, it gives CASTQWRPTQYF.

This clonotype was seen more than once but under ten times. The chain joins TRBV20-1 to TRBJ2-3; 8 nucleotides match TRBD1. The CDR3 consists of 12 residues. V lost 6 bases, J lost 4 bases, and 3 bases stayed unmatched. Germline loops: CDR1 DFQATT, CDR2 SNEGSKA (reference sequence). CDR3 coding DNA: TGCAGTGCCGAACAGGGGGCAGATACGCAGTATTTT. Its translation: CSAEQGADTQYF.

This sequence joins TRBV12-5 and TRBJ2-1; 9 bases map to TRBD1. The CDR3 runs to 13 residues. CDR1 is LGHNT and CDR2 is FRNRAP in the germline V gene. J was trimmed by 8 bases and V by 6 bases; bases with no gene match: 5. CDR3 residues: CASGGQGGDEQFF. The DNA for the CDR3 is TGTGCTAGTGGGGGACAGGGAGGGGATGAGCAGTTCTTC.

The chain recombines TRBV6-6 with TRBJ1-1; D unclear. The CDR3 loop spans 15 amino acids. Trimming removed 8 bases from V and 1 base from J, with 17 bases in between. In germline, CDR1 is MNHNY, CDR2 SVGAGI (reference sequence). The CDR3 nucleotides read TGTGCCAGCGCAATGGGCGGGCTTCGGAACACTGAAGCTTTCTTT. It yields the protein CASAMGGLRNTEAFF.

This clonotype has a count of ten or more. The genes are TRBV4-3 and TRBJ1-6; unclear D gene. The CDR3 extends over 13 amino acids. V gave up 0 bases and J gave up 15 bases, with 12 bases separating them. Per germline, CDR1 LGHNA and CDR2 YSLEER. The CDR3 DNA sequence: TGCGCCAGCAGCCAAGATCAATCCAGCAGCCTCCACTTT. Amino acids: CASSQDQSSSLHF.

This clonotype was observed many times. V and J are TRBV7-6 and TRBJ2-7, with 11 bases that match TRBD2. CDR1 is SGHVS, CDR2 FNYEAQ, per germline. The CDR3 loop spans 20 amino acids. V was clipped by 5 bases and J by 2 bases; unmatched bases: 20. The CDR3 DNA reads as TGTGCCAGCAGCCCCAAGGACAGGCAATCTACTAGCGGGAGTACCTACGAGCAGTACTTC. Translating it yields CASSPKDRQSTSGSTYEQYF. The whole variable domain, filled in from reference TRBV7-6 and TRBJ2-7, reads GAGVSQSPRYKVTKRGQDVALRCDPISGHVSLYWYRQALGQGPEFLTYFNYEAQQDKSGLPNDRFSAERPEGSISTLTIQRTEQRDSAMYRCASSPKDRQSTSGSTYEQYFGPGTRLTVT.

The chain combines TRBV20-1 with TRBJ1-5; D unresolved. Deletions cut 1 base from V and 2 bases from J, with 3 bases between. The CDR3 consists of 12 residues. The germline V gene has CDR1 DFQATT and CDR2 SNEGSKA (reference sequence). The CDR3 bases are TGCAGTGCTAGAGCAGGCAATCAGCCCCAGCATTTT. It is translated as CSARAGNQPQHF.

This clonotype has more than one count but fewer than ten. V is TRBV6-5 and J is TRBJ2-1; D could derive from TRBD1 or TRBD2 (6 bases each). Germline CDR1 is MNHEY and CDR2 is SVGAGI. This CDR3 is 15 amino acids long. The V gene lost 5 bases and the J gene lost 5 bases, with 16 bases spanning the gap. CDR3 sequence: CASSTPGGPNNEQFF. In DNA form, the CDR3 reads TGTGCCAGCAGTACCCCTGGGGGGCCTAACAATGAGCAGTTCTTC.

This clonotype showed up just a few times. This chain links TRBV5-1 with TRBJ2-1, with D hard to call. V was shortened by 1 base and J by 3 bases, with 8 bases between the two germline ends. This CDR3 contains 14 residues. Germline values: CDR1 SGHRS, CDR2 YFSETQ. In DNA, the CDR3 is TGCGCCAGCAGCTTGAGACAAGTCTACAATGAGCAGTTCTTC. Amino acids: CASSLRQVYNEQFF.

This clonotype was counted ten times or more. The chain is built from TRBV7-2 and TRBJ1-4; 7 bases agree with TRBD1. The CDR3 extends over 14 amino acids. Germline V gene data show CDR1 as SGHTA and CDR2 as FQGNSA. Germline trimming cut 3 bases from V and 8 bases from J; bases unmatched to any gene: 6. CDR3 sequence reads: CASSFRQGEEKLFF. The CDR3 DNA sequence: TGTGCCAGCAGCTTCCGACAGGGAGAAGAAAAACTGTTTTTT.

This clonotype showed up many times. CDR3 loop: CASRLKTGDTQYF. DNA of the CDR3: TGCGCCAGCCGTTTAAAGACAGGGGATACGCAGTATTTT. The chain has TRBV10-1 and TRBJ2-3; TRBD1 agrees at 7 bases. Germline CDR1 reads WNHNN; CDR2 reads SYGVQD (reference sequence). The trim removed 8 bases at V and 6 bases at J, leaving 8 bases unmatched. The CDR3 length is 13 residues.

This clonotype has just a few counts. The chain uses TRBV12-3 or TRBV12-4 and TRBJ1-6, with 9 bases matching TRBD1. Trimming took 4 bases from V and 8 from J; bases not matched to a gene: 12. CDR3 length equals 17 residues. The chain's CDR3 is CASSWGQGMGKDSPLHF. CDR3 nucleotide sequence: TGTGCCAGCAGTTGGGGACAGGGTATGGGTAAAGATTCACCCCTCCACTTT.

V usage is TRBV7-2 and J usage is TRBJ2-1; D is unresolved. Germline values: CDR1 SGHTA, CDR2 FQGNSA. Trimming shortened V by 4 bases and J by 12 bases, and 13 bases separated the two germline ends. The CDR3 extends over 12 amino acids. The CDR3 protein is CASSWEEERQFF. Written as DNA, the CDR3 is TGTGCCAGCAGCTGGGAAGAGGAGCGGCAGTTCTTC.

This clonotype was counted ten times or more. The chain joins TRBV6-1 to TRBJ2-1; TRBD2 agrees at 12 bases. CDR3 length: 17 amino acids. The V and J ends lost 0 bases and 6 bases, in that order; junction bases with no gene match: 6. The germline V gene has CDR1 MNHNS and CDR2 SASEGT. The CDR3 protein is CASSEAQGLAGVNEQFF. The CDR3 DNA follows: TGTGCCAGCAGTGAAGCCCAGGGACTAGCGGGCGTCAATGAGCAGTTCTTC.

This clonotype occurred a few times. In nucleotides, the CDR3 is TGTGCCAGCAGTCCGCCCCCGTGGACAGGGATCGACGAGCAGTACTTC. Its protein is CASSPPPWTGIDEQYF. V gene TRBV12-3 or TRBV12-4 combines with J gene TRBJ2-7; 8 bases agree with TRBD1. Germline trimming cut 5 bases from V and 5 bases from J; bases unmatched to any gene: 14. The CDR3 sequence is 16 residues long.

This clonotype was detected ten times or more. The gene calls are TRBV5-4 and TRBJ1-4; TRBD1 agrees at 7 bases. V lost 3 bases, J lost 6 bases, and 8 bases stayed unmatched. This CDR3 contains 15 residues. The germline CDR1 and CDR2 sequences are SGHNT and YYREEE (reference sequence). The CDR3 reads CASSSNRGLDEKLFF. Here the CDR3 DNA reads TGTGCCAGCAGCTCGAACAGGGGATTGGATGAAAAACTGTTTTTT.

In its sample, this clonotype was seen many times. This sequence joins TRBV12-5 and TRBJ2-1; tentative D call: TRBD2 (7 bases). The ends were cut back, 2 bases at V and 5 bases at J, with 16 bases in the middle. The germline CDR1 and CDR2 sequences are LGHNT and FRNRAP. The CDR3 is 16 residues long. In nucleotides, the CDR3 is TGTGCTAGTGGTTTGTCACGGGGGGCTCAGGACAATGAGCAGTTCTTC. Translation: CASGLSRGAQDNEQFF.

This clonotype showed up just a few times. The chain uses TRBV11-2 and TRBJ2-7; D not certain. Germline assignment: CDR1 SGHAT and CDR2 FQNNGV. Trimming removed 6 bases at V and 7 bases at J, with 19 bases between. CDR3 length: 14 residues. The CDR3 protein is CASSQKRRVGEQYF. CDR3 bases: TGTGCCAGCAGTCAGAAGCGTAGGGTTGGTGAGCAGTACTTC.

The gene calls are TRBV6-6 and TRBJ1-5, with D unresolved. Germline values: CDR1 MNHNY, CDR2 SVGAGI (reference sequence). V was cut by 7 bases and J by 0 bases, with 4 bases left in between. This CDR3 has 12 amino acids. The CDR3 sequence: CASNVSNQPQHF. The CDR3 region has the DNA TGTGCCAGCAATGTTAGCAATCAGCCCCAGCATTTT.

This clonotype was seen repeatedly, ten times or more. This chain connects TRBV11-2 to TRBJ2-1; D gene ambiguous. Trimming took 6 bases from V and 3 from J, leaving 21 bases between them. The CDR3 contains 17 residues. The germline V gene encodes CDR1 SGHAT and CDR2 FQNNGV. CDR3 protein: CASRDPARHAIYNEQFF. The CDR3 bases are TGTGCCAGCAGAGATCCAGCACGACACGCTATCTACAATGAGCAGTTCTTC.

This clonotype was recorded many times. The chain employs TRBV7-2 and TRBJ1-5; no reliable D call. V was pared by 0 bases and J by 2 bases, with 5 bases between. CDR3 length: 14 amino acids. Germline CDR1 is SGHTA and CDR2 is FQGNSA. The CDR3 DNA sequence: TGTGCCAGCAGCTTAGCTGGGGGCAATCAGCCCCAGCATTTT. This gives the protein CASSLAGGNQPQHF.

The V call is TRBV11-2, the J call TRBJ2-1; D remains unclear. In germline, CDR1 is SGHAT, CDR2 FQNNGV. V gave up 5 bases and J gave up 9 bases, with 8 bases separating them. CDR3 length equals 11 residues. The CDR3 coding sequence is TGTGCCAGCAGCCCTAAAGTTGAGCAGTTCTTC. It is translated as CASSPKVEQFF.

This clonotype was detected many times. This rearrangement joins TRBV7-8 to TRBJ2-2; D ambiguous. This CDR3 is built from 13 residues. The V end lost 6 bases, the J end lost 7 bases, and 12 bases lay between the germline ends. Germline V gives CDR1 SGHVS, CDR2 FQNEAQ. The CDR3 region is CASSYRTFGELFF. The DNA of the CDR3 is TGTGCCAGCAGTTATCGAACCTTCGGGGAGCTGTTTTTT.

The V gene is TRBV18, the J gene TRBJ2-6; D is unresolved. The germline V gene has CDR1 KGHSH and CDR2 LQKENI. The CDR3 runs to 11 residues. V gave up 2 bases and J gave up 11 bases, with 4 bases separating them. CDR3 DNA: TGTGCCAGCTCACCAACGGACGTCCTGACTTTC. Translation: CASSPTDVLTF.

The chain links TRBV11-2 to TRBJ1-3, with TRBD1 as a possible D gene (6 bases). The V end was cut by 3 bases, the J end by 6 bases, with 15 bases between. There are 15 residues in the CDR3. The germline CDR1 and CDR2 sequences are SGHAT and FQNNGV. CDR3 loop: CASSLYRVDENTIYF. In nucleotides, the CDR3 is TGTGCCAGCAGCTTGTACAGGGTGGACGAAAACACCATATATTTT.